The source of this TCR beta chain is a study of T cell responses to AZD1222 COVID-19 vaccine. Across the study: The analysis combined second doses at about 4 or about 12 weeks. Findings and limits, study-wide: Baseline seropositives among AZD1222 recipients totaled only 6 or 7. Donors were chiefly white British, with a greater number of females, and clonal diversity was perhaps underestimated.

Clones were read by immunoSEQ multiplex PCR, and TCRdb kept only the in-frame ones, dropping some. The sample consists of about 110,000 clones, around 92% of them appearing once. With regard to this clone: What it binds is not known.

V lost 6 bases and J 4 bases, leaving 15 bases between the germline ends. The CDR3 totals 14 residues. Germline V lookup: CDR1 LNHNV, CDR2 YYDKDF (reference sequence). The TCR originated in an adult in good health. The chain carries TRBV15 and TRBJ1-1; D not resolved. Material: peripheral blood, obtained on day 0 of AZD1222 vaccination. CDR3: CATSAFGESTEAFF. In DNA form, the CDR3 reads TGTGCCACCAGTGCTTTCGGTGAAAGCACTGAAGCTTTCTTT.